Presented here are 27 T cell receptor beta chains from one specimen sequenced in a study of blood T cell repertoires in COVID-19. Generated by immunoSEQ multiplex PCR, the TCRdb table keeps only in-frame clones and is missing some. The sample shows approximately 230,000 clones, nearly 90% of them seen only once. The sample consisted of peripheral blood. The receptor source for this set is a man younger than 35 with active or convalescent COVID-19.

This clone was detected once. V and J are TRBV7-2 and TRBJ2-7; no clear D gene. Between the trimmed V and J ends, which lost 2 bases and 0 bases, there was a span of 11 bases. Germline CDR1 and CDR2: SGHTA and FQGNSA. CDR3 length: 15 amino acids. The CDR3 here is CASSLSISSSYEQYF. In DNA form, the CDR3 reads TGTGCCAGCAGCTTATCTATCTCTAGCTCCTACGAGCAGTACTTC.

V and J are TRBV7-6 and TRBJ1-2, with a tentative D call TRBD1 (5 bases). The ends were cut back, 1 base at V and 4 bases at J, with 16 bases in the middle. This CDR3 is built from 16 residues. In germline, CDR1 is SGHVS, CDR2 FNYEAQ. CDR3 amino acids: CASSLGPGQSVYGYTF. The CDR3 region has the DNA TGTGCCAGCAGCTTAGGGCCAGGGCAATCCGTCTATGGCTACACCTTC.

The chain is built from TRBV6-5 and TRBJ2-5, with TRBD1 as a possible D gene (6 bases). The CDR3 consists of 15 residues. V was clipped by 0 bases and J by 1 base, with 9 bases between them. Germline CDR1 reads MNHEY; CDR2 reads SVGAGI. DNA of the CDR3: TGTGCCAGCAGTTACTCGATAGGGGGCCAAGAGACCCAGTACTTC. This encodes CASSYSIGGQETQYF.

The V call is TRBV7-9, the J call TRBJ1-5; TRBD1 might be the D (5 bases). The V gene lost 4 bases and the J gene lost 5 bases, with 15 bases spanning the gap. The CDR3 sequence is 15 residues long. Germline lookup yields CDR1 SEHNR and CDR2 FQNEAQ (reference sequence). CDR3 in DNA: TGTGCCAGCAGCTCCGGGACGGGAGTTGATCAGCCCCAGCATTTT. Its protein product is CASSSGTGVDQPQHF.

The chain links TRBV7-9 to TRBJ1-5, with unresolved D. The V gene lost 4 bases and the J gene lost 4 bases, with 11 bases spanning the gap. There are 14 residues in the CDR3. Germline assignment: CDR1 SEHNR and CDR2 FQNEAQ (reference sequence). The CDR3 DNA is TGTGCCAGCAGCTCCACAGAGCTTAATCAGCCCCAGCATTTT. This codes for CASSSTELNQPQHF.

In its sample, this clone was seen once. The chain's CDR3 is CASSSTAYNEQFF. In DNA form, the CDR3 reads TGTGCCAGCAGTTCTACAGCCTACAATGAGCAGTTCTTC. The V and J genes are TRBV28 and TRBJ2-1; D is uncertain. Between the trimmed V and J ends, which lost 4 bases and 2 bases, there was a span of 6 bases. The CDR3 sequence is 13 residues long. From germline, CDR1 is MDHEN and CDR2 SYDVKM. The variable domain in full, with the rest retrieved from reference TRBV28 and TRBJ2-1, is DVKVTQSSRYLVKRTGEKVFLECVQDMDHENMFWYRQDPGLGLRLIYFSYDVKMKEKGDIPEGYSVSREKKERFSLILESASTNQTSMYLCASSSTAYNEQFFGPGTRLTVL.

V usage is TRBV9 and J usage is TRBJ2-1; 14 bases are a match to TRBD2. V dropped 0 bases and J dropped 4; count of bases not matched to a gene: 6. The CDR3 length is 18 residues. Germline V CDR1 and CDR2: SGDLS, YYNGEE. For the CDR3, the DNA is TGTGCCAGCAGCGTAGCTCCGACTAGCGGGAGGGGGTACAATGAGCAGTTCTTC. This gives the protein CASSVAPTSGRGYNEQFF.

This clone has a handful of counts. V usage is TRBV7-9 and J usage is TRBJ1-4; the D is unclear. CDR3 length: 16 amino acids. CDR1 SEHNR and CDR2 FQNEAQ come from the germline V gene (reference sequence). Trimming stripped 4 bases from V and 3 bases from J, with 15 bases between. The CDR3 DNA is TGTGCCAGCAGCTCCAATCGGAGAGGAGCTAATGAAAAACTGTTTTTT. Its protein product is CASSSNRRGANEKLFF.

V gene TRBV11-3 combines with J gene TRBJ2-3; 7 bases agree with TRBD2. V lost 5 bases and J lost 1; bases outside the gene matches: 6. Per germline, CDR1 SGHNT and CDR2 YENEEA. The CDR3 sequence is 15 residues long. The CDR3 loop reads CASSHGRMGTDTQYF. The CDR3 DNA sequence: TGTGCCAGCAGCCACGGGAGGATGGGCACAGATACGCAGTATTTT.

Only one count was recorded for this clone. The rearrangement uses TRBV19 and TRBJ2-1; 8 nucleotides agree with TRBD1. J was trimmed by 7 bases and V by 6 bases; bases with no gene match: 8. This CDR3 has 14 amino acids. CDR1 and CDR2 (germline): LNHDA, SQIVND (reference sequence). The CDR3 coding sequence is TGTGCCAGTAGCTGGACAGGGAATAGTAATGAGCAGTTCTTC. This codes for CASSWTGNSNEQFF.

V is TRBV4-3 and J is TRBJ1-2; D is uncertain. Germline loops: CDR1 LGHNA, CDR2 YSLEER. The CDR3 contains 15 residues. The V end lost 0 bases, the J end lost 3 bases, and 11 bases lay between the germline ends. The CDR3 is CASSQEASTDYGYTF. Here the CDR3 DNA reads TGCGCCAGCAGCCAAGAAGCTTCAACGGACTATGGCTACACCTTC.

The genes are TRBV9 and TRBJ2-3; the match to TRBD2 covers 9 bases. V dropped 4 bases and J dropped 2; count of bases not matched to a gene: 5. This CDR3 is 15 amino acids long. Germline CDR1 is SGDLS and CDR2 is YYNGEE. CDR3 nucleotides: TGTGCCAGCAGCCCCCGGACTAGCGTCACAGATACGCAGTATTTT. This codes for CASSPRTSVTDTQYF. The variable domain in full, with the rest retrieved from reference TRBV9 and TRBJ2-3, is DSGVTQTPKHLITATGQRVTLRCSPRSGDLSVYWYQQSLDQGLQFLIQYYNGEERAKGNILERFSAQQFPDLHSELNLSSLELGDSALYFCASSPRTSVTDTQYFGPGTRLTVL.

This clone has more than one count but fewer than ten. The genes are TRBV5-5 and TRBJ2-1, with 13 positions matching TRBD2. Germline assignment: CDR1 SGHKS and CDR2 YYEKEE (reference sequence). The length of the CDR3 is 16 residues. The trim removed 2 bases at V and 8 bases at J, leaving 7 bases unmatched. The CDR3 bases are TGTGCCAGCAGCTTCTCGACTAGCGGGGGGTTTTATGAGCAGTTCTTC. As protein: CASSFSTSGGFYEQFF.

This clone turned up a few times. This rearrangement joins TRBV7-2 to TRBJ2-7; 11 bases agree with TRBD2. The germline CDR1 and CDR2 sequences are SGHTA and FQGNSA. This CDR3 comprises 15 residues. Unmatched junction bases numbered 5, after V lost 5 bases and J lost 2 bases. CDR3 in DNA: TGTGCCAGCAGCACCATAGCGGGAGGGCCCTACGAGCAGTACTTC. It yields the protein CASSTIAGGPYEQYF.

The chain uses TRBV10-3 and TRBJ1-3; D gene uncertain. Per the germline V gene, CDR1 is ENHRY and CDR2 is SYGVKD. This CDR3 is built from 15 residues. The V gene lost 7 bases and the J gene lost 0 bases, with 13 bases spanning the gap. The CDR3 region is CAIKRDLASGNTIYF. Here the CDR3 DNA reads TGTGCCATCAAGCGAGATCTCGCCTCTGGAAACACCATATATTTT.

This clone appeared a few times. The J gene is TRBJ1-5, the V gene TRBV6-5; D is uncertain. Germline values: CDR1 MNHEY, CDR2 SVGAGI. With 6 bases removed from V and 5 bases from J, the gap between germline ends came to 14 bases. The CDR3 has 14 residues. CDR3 loop: CASSGWEGYQPQHF. The CDR3, as DNA: TGTGCCAGCAGCGGCTGGGAGGGCTATCAGCCCCAGCATTTT.

The chain joins TRBV5-4 to TRBJ2-7; 10 bases are shared with TRBD2. Losses at the gene ends were 0 bases for V and 2 bases for J; bases not matched to a gene: 5. The CDR3 covers 16 residues. Per germline, CDR1 SGHNT and CDR2 YYREEE (reference sequence). For the CDR3, the DNA is TGTGCCAGCAGCTTGGGACTAGCGGGTCCAACCTACGAGCAGTACTTC. This sequence encodes CASSLGLAGPTYEQYF.

This sequence joins TRBV3-1 (or the pseudogene TRBV3-2) and TRBJ2-1; D gene unclear. Trimming pared 3 bases from V and 5 bases from J, leaving 5 bases between. Germline CDR1 is LGHDT and CDR2 is YNNKEL (reference sequence). This CDR3 is 12 amino acids long. As DNA, the CDR3 is TGTGCCAGCAGCCATCGAGACAATGAGCAGTTCTTC. It translates to CASSHRDNEQFF.

This sequence joins TRBV9 and TRBJ2-3; perhaps TRBD1 as D (6 bases). The CDR3 spans 14 residues. CDR1 and CDR2 from the germline V gene are SGDLS and YYNGEE. The ends were cut back, 5 bases at V and 2 bases at J, with 12 bases in the middle. DNA for the CDR3: TGTGCCAGCAGTCAGGACAGTCTCACAGATACGCAGTATTTT. It codes for CASSQDSLTDTQYF. Drawing the rest from reference TRBV9 and TRBJ2-3, the complete variable domain is DSGVTQTPKHLITATGQRVTLRCSPRSGDLSVYWYQQSLDQGLQFLIQYYNGEERAKGNILERFSAQQFPDLHSELNLSSLELGDSALYFCASSQDSLTDTQYFGPGTRLTVL.

This clone has a handful of counts. CDR3 in amino acids: CASSSDRGRLETQYF. The CDR3 DNA sequence: TGTGCCAGCAGCTCCGACAGGGGGCGTCTTGAGACCCAGTACTTC. This chain uses TRBV7-3 with TRBJ2-5; 10 bases are shared with TRBD1. V was clipped by 4 bases and J by 5 bases; unmatched bases: 7. This CDR3 contains 15 residues. Germline V lookup: CDR1 SGHTA, CDR2 FQGTGA.

The chain combines TRBV19 with TRBJ2-3; possible D gene TRBD2, 6 bases. Germline CDR1 and CDR2: LNHDA and SQIVND (reference sequence). The CDR3 contains 13 residues. V was pared by 2 bases and J by 5 bases, with 8 bases between. CDR3 in amino acids: CASSIWGVDTQYF. DNA of the CDR3: TGTGCCAGTAGTATATGGGGGGTAGATACGCAGTATTTT.

The chain employs TRBV5-6 and TRBJ2-1; 8 bases are a match to TRBD2. Trimming at V came to 4 bases and at J to 9 bases, leaving 6 bases not matched to a gene. The CDR3 covers 13 residues. Germline V gene data show CDR1 as SGHDT and CDR2 as YYEEEE. In DNA form, the CDR3 reads TGTGCCAGCAGCCCCGGACTAGCTCTTGAGCAGTTCTTC. The encoded protein is CASSPGLALEQFF. Full variable domain (outside the CDR3, taken from reference TRBV5-6 and TRBJ2-1): DAGVTQSPTHLIKTRGQQVTLRCSPKSGHDTVSWYQQALGQGPQFIFQYYEEEERQRGNFPDRFSGHQFPNYSSELNVNALLLGDSALYLCASSPGLALEQFFGPGTRLTVL.

CDR3 in DNA: TGTGCCAGCAGATGGACTAGTTCAGATACGCAGTATTTT. It is translated as CASRWTSSDTQYF. The chain joins TRBV6-1 to TRBJ2-3, with 7 nucleotides matching TRBD2. CDR1 and CDR2 from the germline V gene are MNHNS and SASEGT. This CDR3 has 13 amino acids. The trim removed 6 bases at V and 4 bases at J, leaving 4 bases unmatched.

The chain employs TRBV4-3 and TRBJ2-7; D might be TRBD2 (5 bases). From germline, CDR1 is LGHNA and CDR2 YSLEER. CDR3 size: 16 residues. The germline V and J ends were trimmed by 0 bases and 4 bases, with 16 bases remaining between them. The CDR3 DNA reads as TGCGCCAGCAGCCAAGATAAGCCCTCTACGGGGTACGAGCAGTACTTC. Its translation: CASSQDKPSTGYEQYF.

The chain joins TRBV7-8 to TRBJ2-5; D is unresolved. Trimming cost V 5 bases and J 0 bases, with 16 bases left between them. CDR3 length: 16 residues. In germline, CDR1 is SGHVS, CDR2 FQNEAQ. CDR3 bases: TGTGCCAGCAGCCCATCCCTTACGACATACCAAGAGACCCAGTACTTC. Translated: CASSPSLTTYQETQYF.

The rearrangement uses TRBV7-2 and TRBJ2-2, with D possibly TRBD1 on 5 matching bases. With 1 base removed from V and 4 bases from J, the gap between germline ends came to 10 bases. Germline lookup yields CDR1 SGHTA and CDR2 FQGNSA. This CDR3 spans 15 amino acids. The CDR3 loop is CASSLEGLATGELFF. The CDR3 region has the DNA TGTGCCAGCAGCTTAGAGGGGTTGGCCACCGGGGAGCTGTTTTTT.

The chain recombines TRBV20-1 with TRBJ2-5, with a weak D call TRBD1 (6 bases). The V gene lost 3 bases and the J gene lost 5 bases, with 10 bases spanning the gap. Germline CDR1 reads DFQATT; CDR2 reads SNEGSKA (reference sequence). This CDR3 spans 12 amino acids. CDR3 nucleotides: TGCAGTGCTAGTGACAGGATCGAGACCCAGTACTTC. It specifies CSASDRIETQYF.